The sample holds a few counts of the clone carrying this TCR beta chain. Its specificity is unknown. The sample is drawn from a study of CD8 T cells in ankylosing spondylitis. Germline V gene sequence: CDR1 DFQATT, CDR2 SNEGSKA (reference sequence). This CDR3 has 13 amino acids. Trimming at V came to 3 bases and at J to 8 bases, leaving 8 bases not matched to a gene. Findings and caveats of the study: Peripheral blood held disease-linked clones only at relatively low frequency, and these were CD8+. What appeared characteristic of ankylosing spondylitis blood was a TCR beta motif of several highly homologous variants. In ankylosing spondylitis patients, matched synovial fluid reportedly showed significant enrichment of disease-linked clones. A number of the motif variants had already been described in reactive arthritis synovial fluid and blood.

Quantitative 5'-RACE was performed with molecular barcodes, and it yielded the TCR beta libraries. TCRdb reprocessed the 5' RACE reads with MiXCR, giving one entry per CDR3 protein. This table holds roughly 440,000 distinct CDR3 sequences, approximately 17% found once. The sequencing input was blood, either unsorted or a sorted T cell fraction (not recorded which). This clonotype originated in a male donor with ankylosing spondylitis. The chain has TRBV20-1 and TRBJ1-2; 8 bases agree with TRBD1. CDR3 sequence: CSARSGQGKGYTF. DNA of the CDR3: TGCAGTGCTAGGTCAGGACAGGGCAAGGGCTACACCTTC.